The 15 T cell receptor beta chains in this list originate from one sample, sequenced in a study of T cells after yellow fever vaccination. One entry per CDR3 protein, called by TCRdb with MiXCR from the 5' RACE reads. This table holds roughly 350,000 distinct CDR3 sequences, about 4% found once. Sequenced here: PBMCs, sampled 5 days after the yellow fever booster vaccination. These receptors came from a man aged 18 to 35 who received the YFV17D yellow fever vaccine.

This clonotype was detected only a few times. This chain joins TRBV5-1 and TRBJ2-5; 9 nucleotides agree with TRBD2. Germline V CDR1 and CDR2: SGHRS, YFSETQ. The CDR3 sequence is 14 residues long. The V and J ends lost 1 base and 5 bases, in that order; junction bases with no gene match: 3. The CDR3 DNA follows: TGCGCCAGCAGCTTGCGGACTAGCGATGAGACCCAGTACTTC. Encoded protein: CASSLRTSDETQYF.

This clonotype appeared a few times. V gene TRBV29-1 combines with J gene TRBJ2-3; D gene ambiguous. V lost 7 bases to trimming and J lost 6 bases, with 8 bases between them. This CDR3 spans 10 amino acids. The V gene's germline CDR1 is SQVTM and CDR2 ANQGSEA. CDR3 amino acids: CSAGRDTQYF. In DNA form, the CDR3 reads TGCAGCGCCGGCAGGGATACGCAGTATTTT.

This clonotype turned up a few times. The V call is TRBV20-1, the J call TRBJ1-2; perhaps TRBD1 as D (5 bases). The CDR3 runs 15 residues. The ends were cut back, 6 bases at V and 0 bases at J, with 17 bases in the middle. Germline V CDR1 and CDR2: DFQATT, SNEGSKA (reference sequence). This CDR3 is CSAKDGGGANYGYTF. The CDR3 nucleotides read TGCAGTGCAAAGGATGGCGGGGGGGCTAACTATGGCTACACCTTC.

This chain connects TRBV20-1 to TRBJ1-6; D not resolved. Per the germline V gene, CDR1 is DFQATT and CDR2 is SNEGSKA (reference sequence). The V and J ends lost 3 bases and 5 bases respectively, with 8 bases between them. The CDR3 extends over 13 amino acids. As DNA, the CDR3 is TGCAGTGCTAGTGAGGATAATAATTCACCCCTCCACTTT. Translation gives CSASEDNNSPLHF.

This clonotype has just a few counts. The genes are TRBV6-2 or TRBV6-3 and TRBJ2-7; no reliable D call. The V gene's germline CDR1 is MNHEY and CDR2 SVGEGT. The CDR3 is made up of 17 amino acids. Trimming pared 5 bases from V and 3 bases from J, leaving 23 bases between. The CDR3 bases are TGTGCCAGCAGTCCCCGGGCCCAAAGAACCCCGATCTACGAGCAGTACTTC. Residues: CASSPRAQRTPIYEQYF.

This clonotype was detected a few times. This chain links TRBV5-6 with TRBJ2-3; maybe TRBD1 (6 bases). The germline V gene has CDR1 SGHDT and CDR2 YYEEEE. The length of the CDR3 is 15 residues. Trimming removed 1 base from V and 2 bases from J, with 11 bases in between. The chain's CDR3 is CASSLKGHLTDTQYF. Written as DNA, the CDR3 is TGTGCCAGCAGCTTGAAGGGACACCTCACAGATACGCAGTATTTT.

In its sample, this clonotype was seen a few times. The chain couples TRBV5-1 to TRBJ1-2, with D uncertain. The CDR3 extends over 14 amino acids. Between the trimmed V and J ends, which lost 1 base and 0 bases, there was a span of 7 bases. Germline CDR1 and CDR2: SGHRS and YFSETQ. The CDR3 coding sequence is TGCGCCAGCAGCTTGTTAAGACCTAACTATGGCTACACCTTC. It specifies CASSLLRPNYGYTF.

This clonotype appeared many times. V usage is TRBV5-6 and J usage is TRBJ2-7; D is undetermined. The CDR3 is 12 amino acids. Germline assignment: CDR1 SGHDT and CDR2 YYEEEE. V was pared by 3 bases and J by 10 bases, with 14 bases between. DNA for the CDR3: TGTGCCAGCAGCTCCCTGACGTCAAGTCAGTACTTC. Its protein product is CASSSLTSSQYF.

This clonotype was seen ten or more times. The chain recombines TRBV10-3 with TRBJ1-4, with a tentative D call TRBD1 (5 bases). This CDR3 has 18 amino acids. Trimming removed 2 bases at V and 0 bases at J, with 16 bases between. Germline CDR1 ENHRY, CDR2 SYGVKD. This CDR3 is CAISEGPLSGATNEKLFF. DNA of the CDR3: TGTGCCATCAGTGAGGGGCCCTTGTCGGGGGCAACTAATGAAAAACTGTTTTTT.

CDR3 sequence (DNA): TGTGCCAGCAGCTTAGCCACCGGGGAGGGAGAGACCCAGTACTTC. As protein: CASSLATGEGETQYF. The chain joins TRBV7-2 to TRBJ2-5; 7 bases map to TRBD2. Germline V CDR1 and CDR2: SGHTA, FQGNSA. V shed 0 bases and J 4 bases; nucleotides not matched to a gene: 5. This CDR3 has 15 residues.

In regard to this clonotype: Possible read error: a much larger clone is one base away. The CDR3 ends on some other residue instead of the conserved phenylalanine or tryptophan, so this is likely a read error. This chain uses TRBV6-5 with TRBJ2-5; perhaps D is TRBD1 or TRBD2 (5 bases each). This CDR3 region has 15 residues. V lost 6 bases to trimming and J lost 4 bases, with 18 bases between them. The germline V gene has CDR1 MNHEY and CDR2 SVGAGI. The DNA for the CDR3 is TGTGCCAGCAGAACCTTACCCTCGGGGCGAGAGACCCAGTACTTA. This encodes CASRTLPSGRETQYL.

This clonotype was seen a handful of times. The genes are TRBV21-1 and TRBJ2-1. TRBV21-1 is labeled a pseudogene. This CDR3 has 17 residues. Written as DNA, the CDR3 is TGTGCCAGCAGCAAAGAAGCGTGGACGGACTCCTACAATGAGCAGTTCTTC. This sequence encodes CASSKEAWTDSYNEQFF.

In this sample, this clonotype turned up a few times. The CDR3 here is CASSIKRDGELFF. The CDR3, as DNA: TGTGCCAGCAGCATAAAGAGAGACGGGGAGCTGTTTTTT. This chain uses TRBV7-6 with TRBJ2-2, with D unclear. The germline CDR1 and CDR2 sequences are SGHVS and FNYEAQ. The CDR3 contains 13 residues. V was cut by 5 bases and J by 7 bases, with 11 bases left in between.

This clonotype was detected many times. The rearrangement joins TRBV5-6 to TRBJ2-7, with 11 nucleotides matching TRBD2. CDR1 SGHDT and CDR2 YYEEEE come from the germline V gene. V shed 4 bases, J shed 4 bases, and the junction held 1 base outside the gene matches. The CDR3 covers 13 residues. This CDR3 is CASSPSGGYEQYV. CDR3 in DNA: TGTGCCAGCAGCCCTAGCGGGGGGTACGAGCAGTACGTC.

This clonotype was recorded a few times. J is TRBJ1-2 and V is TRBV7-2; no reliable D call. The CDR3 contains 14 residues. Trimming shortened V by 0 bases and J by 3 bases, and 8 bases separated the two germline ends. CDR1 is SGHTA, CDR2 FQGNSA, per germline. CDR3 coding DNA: TGTGCCAGCAGCTTAGCGATCCAAGACTATGGCTACACCTTC. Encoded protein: CASSLAIQDYGYTF.